These 11 T cell receptor beta chains were all obtained from the same sample, sequenced in a study of cytomegalovirus exposure and HLA in healthy donors. 13 Jbeta primers and 60 Vbeta primers were used for the PCR. Sequencing used immunoSEQ multiplex PCR; TCRdb keeps in-frame clones, though not all of them. The sample lists some 90,000 clones; just under 70% were seen once. Sequences were obtained from PBMCs. These receptors came from a man in his fifties in good health and CMV-seronegative.

A remark on this clone: The conserved phenylalanine or tryptophan normally closing the CDR3 is absent here, so this likely arose from a read error. V gene TRBV7-9 combines with J gene TRBJ2-3; weak D call: TRBD1 (5 bases). CDR1 SEHNR and CDR2 FQNEAQ come from the germline V gene (reference sequence). The V end was cut by 0 bases, the J end by 0 bases, with 7 bases between. The CDR3 has 15 amino acids. CDR3 in DNA: TGTGCCAGCAGCTTAGCCCAGGGAAGCACAGATACGCAGTATGTT. It specifies CASSLAQGSTDTQYV.

V gene TRBV30 combines with J gene TRBJ1-5; D may be TRBD1 (5 bases). CDR3 length: 17 amino acids. Trimming took 2 bases from V and 0 from J, leaving 17 bases between them. Germline CDR1 and CDR2: GTSNPN and SVGIG (reference sequence). The CDR3 bases are TGTGCCTGGAGTTCCTCCCGGGGGACCTTTAGCAATCAGCCCCAGCATTTT. It is translated as CAWSSSRGTFSNQPQHF. The variable domain in full, completed from reference TRBV30 and TRBJ1-5, reads SQTIHQWPATLVQPVGSPLSLECTVEGTSNPNLYWYRQAAGRGLQLLFYSVGIGQISSEVPQNLSASRPQDRQFILSSKKLLLSDSGFYLCAWSSSRGTFSNQPQHFGDGTRLSIL.

The J gene is TRBJ2-1, the V gene TRBV7-2; a possible D gene is TRBD1 (6 bases). The germline V and J ends were trimmed by 1 base and 0 bases, with 10 bases remaining between them. Per germline, CDR1 SGHTA and CDR2 FQGNSA. The CDR3 is made up of 16 amino acids. CDR3 protein: CASSLVGRGSYNEQFF. The CDR3 nucleotides read TGTGCCAGCAGCTTAGTCGGCAGGGGCTCCTACAATGAGCAGTTCTTC.

The rearrangement uses TRBV2 and TRBJ2-7; D possibly corresponds to TRBD2 (5 bases). Germline values: CDR1 SNHLY, CDR2 FYNNEI. Trimming took 4 bases from V and 3 from J, leaving 10 bases between them. The CDR3 spans 13 residues. The CDR3 region has the DNA TGTGCCAGCAGTGGTTTAGGAGGCTACGAGCAGTACGTC. It encodes CASSGLGGYEQYV.

This sequence joins TRBV7-9 and TRBJ2-7; 8 bases match TRBD1. This CDR3 region has 16 residues. The V gene's germline CDR1 is SEHNR and CDR2 FQNEAQ (reference sequence). J was trimmed by 0 bases and V by 3 bases; bases with no gene match: 7. The CDR3 region is CASSFLSGQDSYEQYF. CDR3 in DNA: TGTGCCAGCAGCTTCTTATCGGGACAGGACTCCTACGAGCAGTACTTC.

The chain carries TRBV20-1 and TRBJ2-5; 7 nucleotides align to TRBD1. The CDR3 contains 11 residues. Germline CDR1 and CDR2: DFQATT and SNEGSKA (reference sequence). V shed 6 bases, J shed 5 bases, and the junction held 3 bases outside the gene matches. The chain's CDR3 is CSADRVETQYF. CDR3 coding DNA: TGCAGTGCAGACAGGGTCGAGACCCAGTACTTC.

V usage is TRBV4-2 and J usage is TRBJ1-1; 11 bases match TRBD1. The CDR3 runs 17 residues. The germline CDR1 and CDR2 sequences are LGHNA and YNFKEQ. J gave up 6 bases and V 4 bases, and 13 bases lay outside the gene matches. DNA of the CDR3: TGTGCCAGCAGCCTATTTCGAGGACAGGGGGCGTCATCTGAAGCTTTCTTT. It codes for CASSLFRGQGASSEAFF.

The chain has TRBV25-1 and TRBJ2-7; 10 bases map to TRBD1. Losses at the gene ends were 7 bases for V and 4 bases for J; bases not matched to a gene: 10. The CDR3 length is 15 residues. CDR1 is MGHDK and CDR2 is SYGVNS in the germline V gene. The CDR3 is CASMGHPGQGYEQYF. The DNA for the CDR3 is TGTGCCAGCATGGGGCATCCGGGACAGGGGTACGAGCAGTACTTC.

This chain connects TRBV11-3 to TRBJ2-7; 7 bases map to TRBD1. From germline, CDR1 is SGHNT and CDR2 YENEEA. Trimming took 4 bases from V and 4 from J; bases not matched to a gene: 10. The CDR3 consists of 15 residues. The CDR3 here is CASSSQPGTEYEQYF. CDR3 DNA sequence: TGTGCCAGCAGCTCCCAACCTGGGACAGAATACGAGCAGTACTTC.

The rearrangement links TRBV13 to TRBJ2-3, with 13 bases fitting TRBD2. V lost 5 bases and J lost 4; bases outside the gene matches: 6. Germline V gene lookup returns CDR1 PRHDT and CDR2 FYEKMQ (reference sequence). The CDR3 length is 16 residues. For the CDR3, the DNA is TGTGCCAGCAGCGCTACTGGACTAGCGGGAGCAGATACGCAGTATTTT. Its protein product is CASSATGLAGADTQYF.

The sample holds a few counts of this clone. This rearrangement joins TRBV18 to TRBJ2-7, with a weak D call TRBD2 (5 bases). V lost 2 bases and J lost 0, with 11 bases in between. Germline V gives CDR1 KGHSH, CDR2 LQKENI. The CDR3 covers 15 residues. CDR3 loop: CASSPTGRPSYEQYV. The CDR3 region has the DNA TGTGCCAGCTCACCAACGGGGAGACCCTCCTACGAGCAGTACGTC.